Listed here are 22 T cell receptor beta chains from one sample, sequenced in a study of T cells in Graves' hyperthyroidism and ophthalmopathy. The TCR beta CDR3 regions underwent amplification using RNA transcripts as the source. A first-round RT-PCR of the TCR CDR3 used the HTBI primer set. MiXCR, applied by TCRdb to the multiplex PCR reads, yields one record per CDR3 protein. The data contain hundreds of thousands of distinct CDR3 sequences, around 15% of them singletons. The sequencing input was blood. The origin of the receptors is a woman younger than 30 with Graves' hyperthyroidism.

This clonotype showed up just a few times. The chain links TRBV20-1 to TRBJ2-4; TRBD1 or TRBD2 may be the D gene (5 bases each). Per the germline V gene, CDR1 is DFQATT and CDR2 is SNEGSKA (reference sequence). Trimming pared 8 bases from V and 7 bases from J, leaving 18 bases between. CDR3 size: 13 residues. The CDR3 region is CSRPEGEGNIQYF. The CDR3 DNA reads as TGCAGTCGTCCCGAAGGAGAGGGGAACATTCAGTACTTC.

This clonotype was detected ten times or more. The V call is TRBV5-1, the J call TRBJ2-7, with D tentatively TRBD2 (5 bases). The V gene's germline CDR1 is SGHRS and CDR2 YFSETQ. The length of the CDR3 is 14 residues. Trimming pared 0 bases from V and 3 bases from J, leaving 10 bases between. CDR3 region: CASSLGTQFYEQYF. The CDR3 DNA reads TGCGCCAGCAGCTTGGGGACTCAGTTCTACGAGCAGTACTTC.

This clonotype was recorded many times. This rearrangement joins TRBV9 to TRBJ2-1; TRBD1 is a possible D gene (5 bases). The germline V gene has CDR1 SGDLS and CDR2 YYNGEE. This CDR3 comprises 12 residues. Trimming took 7 bases from V and 7 from J, leaving 12 bases between them. The CDR3 reads CASAHPGNEQFF. The CDR3 nucleotides read TGTGCCAGCGCCCACCCAGGGAATGAGCAGTTCTTC.

This clonotype appeared a few times. The chain joins TRBV14 to TRBJ2-1; 7 nucleotides agree with TRBD1. V was pared by 2 bases and J by 5 bases, with 12 bases of the junction left unmatched. Germline V gene data show CDR1 as SGHDN and CDR2 as FVKESK. The CDR3 covers 17 residues. The CDR3: CASSQTDRAINDNEQFF. Written as DNA, the CDR3 is TGTGCCAGCAGCCAAACCGACAGGGCGATCAACGACAATGAGCAGTTCTTC.

At least ten counts were recorded for this clonotype. V usage is TRBV28 and J usage is TRBJ2-7; TRBD2 matches 15 bases. V shed 2 bases, J shed 1 base, and the junction held 6 bases outside the gene matches. CDR3 size: 18 residues. Germline CDR1 MDHEN, CDR2 SYDVKM. CDR3 amino acids: CASSLEGLAGGGSYEQYF. For the CDR3, the DNA is TGTGCCAGCAGTTTAGAGGGACTAGCGGGAGGAGGGTCCTACGAGCAGTACTTC.

At least ten counts were recorded for this clonotype. The chain has TRBV12-3 or TRBV12-4 and TRBJ2-2; 7 positions agree with TRBD1. The CDR3 loop spans 15 amino acids. Trimming cost V 6 bases and J 2 bases; bases outside gene matches: 6. CDR3 sequence: CASSSGTDNTGELFF. DNA of the CDR3: TGTGCCAGCAGCTCCGGGACAGACAACACCGGGGAGCTGTTTTTT.

This clonotype has more than one count but fewer than ten. The J gene is TRBJ2-7, the V gene TRBV27, with D uncertain. The CDR3 is 15 amino acids. V dropped 2 bases and J dropped 1 base, with 12 bases sitting between them. Germline V gene lookup returns CDR1 MNHEY and CDR2 SMNVEV (reference sequence). The CDR3 nucleotides are TGTGCCAGCAGTTTAATCACGGACGGATCCTACGAGCAGTACTTC. This codes for CASSLITDGSYEQYF.

This clonotype occurred a few times. Mismatch with germline at one junction end may stem from a read error. The chain has TRBV3-1 and TRBJ2-1; tentatively, D is TRBD2 (5 bases). CDR3 length: 16 residues. Per germline, CDR1 LGHDT and CDR2 YNNKEL (reference sequence). The CDR3 DNA is TGTGCCAGCAGCCAAGACCTAGCCTCTCAATACAGTGAGCAGTTCTTC. Translation gives CASSQDLASQYSEQFF.

The chain couples TRBV4-1 to TRBJ2-7; D unclear. Germline CDR1 reads MGHRA; CDR2 reads YSYEKL. Trimming stripped 0 bases from V and 0 bases from J, with 6 bases between. This CDR3 spans 14 amino acids. CDR3: CASSQEQFSYEQYF. CDR3 nucleotides: TGCGCCAGCAGCCAAGAACAGTTCTCCTACGAGCAGTACTTC.

This clonotype came up a few times. This chain joins TRBV4-2 and TRBJ1-1; D is undetermined. CDR3 length: 15 amino acids. V was shortened by 0 bases and J by 2 bases, with 10 bases between the two germline ends. Germline values: CDR1 LGHNA, CDR2 YNFKEQ. CDR3 in DNA: TGTGCCAGCAGCCAAGAAGCGAAGCCCAACACTGAAGCTTTCTTT. Translated: CASSQEAKPNTEAFF.

This clonotype turned up a few times. The chain is built from TRBV24-1 and TRBJ2-1; 15 bases line up with TRBD2. The V gene end was trimmed by 4 bases and the J gene end by 10 bases; junction bases not matched to a gene: 13. The V gene's germline CDR1 is KGHDR and CDR2 SFDVKD. This CDR3 region has 18 residues. This CDR3 is CATSDRGTSGRLRGEQFF. DNA for the CDR3: TGTGCCACCAGTGACCGCGGGACTAGCGGGAGGCTTCGGGGAGAGCAGTTCTTC.

This clonotype was counted at least ten times. The genes are TRBV3-1 and TRBJ2-5; 9 positions match TRBD2. The CDR3 length is 15 residues. The junction had 3 bases not matched to a gene; V was cut back by 0 bases and J by 4 bases. Germline V gene sequence: CDR1 LGHDT, CDR2 YNNKEL (reference sequence). The CDR3 DNA is TGTGCCAGCAGCCAAGAGGAACTAGCGGGAGAGACCCAGTACTTC. As protein: CASSQEELAGETQYF.

This clonotype was counted many times. This chain uses TRBV30 with TRBJ2-1, with 7 bases aligning to TRBD2. This CDR3 is 15 amino acids long. Germline V lookup: CDR1 GTSNPN, CDR2 SVGIG (reference sequence). The V gene end was trimmed by 2 bases and the J gene end by 0 bases; junction bases not matched to a gene: 4. CDR3 bases: TGTGCCTGGAGTCGGGCTAGCGGCTCCTACAATGAGCAGTTCTTC. Translation: CAWSRASGSYNEQFF.

This clonotype was counted between two and nine times. The J gene is TRBJ1-6, the V gene TRBV28; 7 bases are a match to TRBD1. The CDR3 spans 16 residues. The trim removed 4 bases at V and 6 bases at J, leaving 9 bases unmatched. CDR1 and CDR2 (germline): MDHEN, SYDVKM. As DNA, the CDR3 is TGTGCCAGCAGTTCGATTGACAGGGAGCCTAATTCACCCCTCCACTTT. Its protein product is CASSSIDREPNSPLHF.

This clonotype was detected only a few times. The J gene is TRBJ2-1, the V gene TRBV7-9; 7 bases are shared with TRBD2. This CDR3 is built from 14 residues. Germline CDR1 is SEHNR and CDR2 is FQNEAQ (reference sequence). The V and J ends lost 4 bases and 6 bases, in that order; junction bases with no gene match: 6. The CDR3 reads CASSSREGVNEQFF. CDR3 coding DNA: TGTGCCAGCAGCTCTAGGGAGGGCGTCAATGAGCAGTTCTTC.

This clonotype was seen a few times. The junction differs from germline at one of its ends, possibly a read error. V gene TRBV2 combines with J gene TRBJ1-1; TRBD1 agrees at 9 bases. Germline assignment: CDR1 SNHLY and CDR2 FYNNEI. The length of the CDR3 is 13 residues. CDR3 bases: TGTGTCAGCAGCGCTACAGGGGGCTCTGAAGCTTTCTTT. Its protein product is CVSSATGGSEAFF.

The chain recombines TRBV9 with TRBJ1-5; no firm D call. V was trimmed by 5 bases and J by 6 bases, leaving 15 bases between them. The V gene's germline CDR1 is SGDLS and CDR2 YYNGEE. This CDR3 is 14 amino acids long. This CDR3 is CASSEGSSRQPQHF. The CDR3, as DNA: TGTGCCAGCAGTGAAGGGAGCAGCCGTCAGCCCCAGCATTTT.

Only a few counts were recorded for this clonotype. CDR3 protein: CASSQAQRGNTGELFF. In nucleotides, the CDR3 is TGCGCCAGCAGCCAAGCCCAGCGGGGGAACACCGGGGAGCTGTTTTTT. This chain connects TRBV4-1 to TRBJ2-2, with 7 nucleotides matching TRBD2. Germline V gene lookup returns CDR1 MGHRA and CDR2 YSYEKL. The CDR3 has 16 amino acids. Trimming cost V 1 base and J 1 base; bases outside gene matches: 3.

The sample holds a few counts of this clonotype. This chain uses TRBV19 with TRBJ2-1, with 8 bases aligning to TRBD1. The germline CDR1 and CDR2 sequences are LNHDA and SQIVND (reference sequence). J gave up 9 bases and V 6 bases, and 10 bases lay outside the gene matches. CDR3 length: 14 residues. The CDR3 sequence: CASRHGTGLPEQFF. CDR3 coding DNA: TGTGCCAGTAGGCACGGGACAGGCCTTCCTGAGCAGTTCTTC.

This clonotype appeared many times. The chain is built from TRBV2 and TRBJ1-1; a possible D gene is TRBD1 (5 bases). Per germline, CDR1 SNHLY and CDR2 FYNNEI. V gave up 2 bases and J gave up 7 bases, with 11 bases separating them. This CDR3 spans 13 amino acids. The CDR3 region has the DNA TGTGCCAGCAGTGAACCAGGGACGGTTGAAGCTTTCTTT. It codes for CASSEPGTVEAFF. Complete variable domain (other parts from reference TRBV2 and TRBJ1-1): EPEVTQTPSHQVTQMGQEVILRCVPISNHLYFYWYRQILGQKVEFLVSFYNNEISEKSEIFDDQFSVERPDGSNFTLKIRSTKLEDSAMYFCASSEPGTVEAFFGQGTRLTVV.

This clonotype turned up a few times. The chain has TRBV6-1 and TRBJ2-1, with D perhaps matching TRBD2 (6 bases). Germline V gives CDR1 MNHNS, CDR2 SASEGT. The CDR3 is made up of 15 amino acids. Trimming shortened V by 3 bases and J by 1 base, and 10 bases separated the two germline ends. In DNA, the CDR3 is TGTGCCAGCAGTGATAGCGGTTTTTCCTACAATGAGCAGTTCTTC. Encoded protein: CASSDSGFSYNEQFF.

This clonotype has a handful of counts. The rearrangement uses TRBV20-1 and TRBJ2-1, with 8 bases aligning to TRBD2. The CDR3 runs to 14 residues. The V and J ends lost 3 bases and 12 bases, in that order; junction bases with no gene match: 13. Germline values: CDR1 DFQATT, CDR2 SNEGSKA (reference sequence). CDR3 protein: CSARVPGGPPGQFF. The CDR3 coding sequence is TGCAGTGCTAGGGTTCCGGGAGGGCCTCCGGGGCAGTTCTTC.